The rows below give T cell receptor beta chains drawn from one sample of a study of T cells after yellow fever vaccination. TCRdb used MiXCR to reprocess the 5' RACE reads, holding one entry per CDR3 protein. In the table there are more than 300,000 distinct CDR3 sequences, approximately 4.3% of which are singletons. This sample comprised PBMCs, obtained 15 days after the yellow fever booster vaccination. These receptor sequences come from a man aged 18 to 29 who received the YFV17D yellow fever vaccine. CDR3s include the opening cysteine and the closing phenylalanine or tryptophan. The D gene is left open where the match is weak. Some rows mark clone size as missing; the rest say once, few, many or name a class of expanded clone.

d_call clone_size j_call v_call cdr3_nt cdr3_aa
TRBD2 NA TRBJ2-5 TRBV6-6 TGTGCCAGCGTAACTAGCGGGGGAGATGAGACCCAGTACTTC CASVTSGGDETQYF
TRBD2 NA TRBJ2-1 TRBV9 TGTGCCAGCAGCGGTACCCGGGGGGGGGATGAGCAGTTCTTC CASSGTRGGDEQFF
NA few TRBJ1-4 TRBV25-1 TGTGCCAGCAGTGAATTGGGCAGGGGTACAACTAATGAAAAACTGTTTTTT CASSELGRGTTNEKLFF
NA few TRBJ2-5 TRBV20-1 TGCAGTGCTAGAGATCCCCGCGCAGGGATCGCAGAGACCCAGTACTTC CSARDPRAGIAETQYF
NA few TRBJ2-5 TRBV2 TGTGCCAGCAGTGAATATGGGGTAGAGACCCAGTACTTC CASSEYGVETQYF
TRBD2 NA TRBJ2-3 TRBV7-6 TGTGCCAGCAGCTCTACTCCTACTAGCGGGGGCGCCACAGATACGCAGTATTTT CASSSTPTSGGATDTQYF
TRBD2 many TRBJ2-1 TRBV5-1 TGCGCCAGCAGCCTTAGCGGGGGGGCTTCCAATGAGCAGTTCTTC CASSLSGGASNEQFF
TRBD1 many TRBJ2-1 TRBV5-1 TGCGCCAGCAGCGTGGGACAGCTCAAAGGTGAGCAGTTCTTC CASSVGQLKGEQFF
NA many TRBJ2-2 TRBV7-2 TGTGCCAGCAGCTTACGACAGATGAACACCGGGGAGCTGTTTTTT CASSLRQMNTGELFF
TRBD2 NA TRBJ2-3 TRBV20-1 TGCAGTGCTAGTCCTAGCGGGGGAGCTAGCACAGATACGCAGTATTTT CSASPSGGASTDTQYF
NA many TRBJ1-4 TRBV4-1 TGCGCCAGCAGCCAAGGGTTCGCCAGGGATGAAAAACTGTTTTTT CASSQGFARDEKLFF
NA NA TRBJ1-5 TRBV6-2/TRBV6-3 TGTGCCAGCAGACACAGCGTCGGCAATCAGCCCCAGCATTTT CASRHSVGNQPQHF
TRBD2 many TRBJ2-3 TRBV7-2 TGTGCCACCAGCAGGCGGGGGGACCCCACAGATACGCAGTATTTT CATSRRGDPTDTQYF
NA many TRBJ2-7 TRBV7-9 TGTGCCAGCAGCTCTACCTACTACGAGCAGTACTTC CASSSTYYEQYF
NA few TRBJ2-1 TRBV12-3/TRBV12-4 TGTGCCAGCACCGTACAGGACAGCAACAATGAGCAGTTCTTC CASTVQDSNNEQFF
TRBD2 NA TRBJ2-1 TRBV11-2 TGTGCCAGCAGCACCTATCGGCGGGGGACCTACAATGAGCAGTTCTTC CASSTYRRGTYNEQFF
NA few TRBJ2-4 TRBV7-6 TGTGCCAGCAGCTTAGTAAATAACATTCAGTACTTC CASSLVNNIQYF
NA NA TRBJ2-3 TRBV18 TGTGCCAGCTCACCACCTTTGTTGCGGACAGATACGCAGTATTTT CASSPPLLRTDTQYF
NA many TRBJ1-6 TRBV20-1 TGCAGTGCGATGGACCTCGGGCCGTTGGGACCCCTCCACTTT CSAMDLGPLGPLHF
NA NA TRBJ2-1 TRBV7-2 TGTGCCAGCAGCTTAGGGGGTCTCTCTTATGAGCAGTTCTTC CASSLGGLSYEQFF
TRBD1 few TRBJ2-2 TRBV5-1 TGCGCCAGCAGCTTGGCATTGGACAGGGAGACCGGGGAGCTGTTTTTT CASSLALDRETGELFF
TRBD2 NA TRBJ2-1 TRBV6-2/TRBV6-3 TGTGCCGTCGAGCGGGGGTACAATGAGCAGTTCTTC CAVERGYNEQFF
TRBD1 once TRBJ1-5 TRBV5-1 TGCGCCAGCAGGACAGGGTTCGATCAGCCCCAGCATTTT CASRTGFDQPQHF
NA many TRBJ1-6 TRBV5-1 TGCGCCAGCAGCTTGGCTACAGATTATAATTCACCCCTCCACTTT CASSLATDYNSPLHF
TRBD2 many TRBJ2-1 TRBV5-1 TGCGCCAGCAGCTCCGGGGGGACCTCCTACAATGAGCAGTTCTTC CASSSGGTSYNEQFF
TRBD1 many TRBJ1-5 TRBV20-1 TGCAGTGCTAGAGACCGGAGAAACAGGGGCCTTTGGAATCAGCCCCAGCATTTT CSARDRRNRGLWNQPQHF
NA few TRBJ1-2 TRBV5-4 TGTGCCAGCAGCTACCGGAGGACCGAGAACTATGGCTACACCTTC CASSYRRTENYGYTF
TRBD1 few TRBJ2-2 TRBV27 TGTGCCAGCAGTCAGCCCGGACAGGTCGGGGAGCTGTTTTTT CASSQPGQVGELFF
NA few TRBJ2-1 TRBV5-1 TGCGCCAGCAGCTTGGTGGCAGGAGAACCCACGGGCAATGAGCAGTTCTTC CASSLVAGEPTGNEQFF
TRBD1 many TRBJ1-1 TRBV5-4 TGTGCCAGCAGCCCCGGGACAGGGGGCGGCACTGAAGCTTTCTTT CASSPGTGGGTEAFF
NA once TRBJ1-1 TRBV6-5 TGTGCCAGCTGTTACTCAGGAAACATGAACACTGAAGCTTTCTTT CASCYSGNMNTEAFF
NA few TRBJ2-5 TRBV15 TGTGCCACCGGAGAATCAAAGACCGCCGGAGAGACCCAGTACTTC CATGESKTAGETQYF
NA few TRBJ2-3 TRBV20-1 TGCAGTGCTAGGCTCACCCCGTCGTGGAGGCCCGGCACAGATACGCAGTATTTT CSARLTPSWRPGTDTQYF
NA many TRBJ2-1 TRBV9 TGTGCCAGCAGTGCACACGGCCCAAATGAGCAGTTCTTC CASSAHGPNEQFF
NA NA TRBJ1-6 TRBV4-2 TGTGCCAGCAGCCAAGTTGAACGTCCCGGCGATAATTCACCCCTCCACTTT CASSQVERPGDNSPLHF
NA many TRBJ2-2 TRBV6-5 TGTGCCAGCAGTTACTCCCTTGTGTGGGGGCAGAACGGGGAGCTGTTTTTT CASSYSLVWGQNGELFF
NA NA TRBJ2-3 TRBV5-1 TGCGCCAGCAGCTTTCAGGAGGCGCAGTATTTT CASSFQEAQYF